These 21 T cell receptor beta chains originate from one sample sequenced in a study of T-cell memory formation after mild COVID-19. Using its own MiXCR run on the 5' RACE reads, TCRdb lists one record per CDR3 protein. Of roughly 450,000 distinct CDR3 sequences in the sample, roughly 18% were seen once. The sequencing sample was made of PBMCs or a T cell subset sorted from them (not recorded which). The origin of the receptors is a man aged 18 to 29 who had mild COVID-19 (a few samples of this study predate the infection). Cell type and time point are not known.

This clonotype was detected only a few times. The V call is TRBV5-5, the J call TRBJ2-6; the D gene is possibly TRBD1 (6 bases). V gave up 6 bases and J gave up 4 bases, with 8 bases separating them. Germline-derived CDR1 and CDR2 are SGHKS and YYEKEE (reference sequence). CDR3 length: 13 amino acids. The CDR3, as DNA: TGTGCCAGCAAGGGGACAGGGGCCAACGTCCTGACTTTC. Residues: CASKGTGANVLTF.

V gene TRBV20-1 combines with J gene TRBJ1-3; D is unresolved. CDR3 length: 13 residues. V was pared by 6 bases and J by 0 bases, with 9 bases between. CDR1 and CDR2 (germline): DFQATT, SNEGSKA (reference sequence). The CDR3 sequence: CSAKTYSGNTIYF. The CDR3 nucleotides read TGCAGTGCCAAGACTTACTCTGGAAACACCATATATTTT.

The chain's CDR3 is CATSRVGGGSTEAFF. The DNA for the CDR3 is TGTGCCACCAGCAGAGTTGGGGGAGGGAGCACTGAAGCTTTCTTT. V and J are TRBV15 and TRBJ1-1; TRBD1 might be the D (5 bases). The germline V gene has CDR1 LNHNV and CDR2 YYDKDF (reference sequence). Trimming shortened V by 1 base and J by 4 bases, and 13 bases separated the two germline ends. The CDR3 runs to 15 residues.

The V gene is TRBV5-1, the J gene TRBJ1-4; TRBD1 might be the D (6 bases). The germline V and J ends were trimmed by 0 bases and 5 bases, with 11 bases remaining between them. CDR3 length: 15 amino acids. Looked up from germline, CDR1 is SGHRS and CDR2 is YFSETQ. The CDR3 protein is CASSLGGTQNEKLFF. Here the CDR3 DNA reads TGCGCCAGCAGCTTGGGCGGGACACAGAATGAAAAACTGTTTTTT.

The J gene is TRBJ1-2, the V gene TRBV5-6; a weak D match, TRBD1 (5 bases). The V end lost 1 base, the J end lost 4 bases, and 11 bases lay between the germline ends. This CDR3 has 14 residues. CDR1 and CDR2 from the germline V gene are SGHDT and YYEEEE. As DNA, the CDR3 is TGTGCCAGCAGCTTGTCGACAGCGATCTATGGCTACACCTTC. Protein: CASSLSTAIYGYTF.

The chain links TRBV29-1 to TRBJ2-4, with TRBD2 identical over 9 bases. The CDR3 covers 16 residues. Per germline, CDR1 SQVTM and CDR2 ANQGSEA. The J segment lost 6 bases and the V segment lost 2 bases, leaving 11 bases of the junction unmatched. The CDR3 region is CSVEFWERGEGNIQYF. CDR3 in DNA: TGCAGCGTTGAATTCTGGGAGCGGGGGGAAGGAAACATTCAGTACTTC.

The genes are TRBV12-3 or TRBV12-4 and TRBJ2-2; D gene uncertain. V was clipped by 5 bases and J by 2 bases, with 15 bases between them. CDR3 length: 16 amino acids. Here the CDR3 DNA reads TGTGCCAGCAGTCCATCCAGAAGGCTTAACACCGGGGAGCTGTTTTTT. Protein product: CASSPSRRLNTGELFF.

This chain connects TRBV7-2 to TRBJ2-1; 11 nucleotides align to TRBD2. Germline assignment: CDR1 SGHTA and CDR2 FQGNSA. This CDR3 is 15 amino acids long. The junction had 8 bases not matched to a gene; V was cut back by 4 bases and J by 9 bases. The CDR3 DNA is TGTGCCAGCAGCTCCTTAGCGGGGGGGCGCGGTGAGCAGTTCTTC. Translation: CASSSLAGGRGEQFF.

In its sample, this clonotype was seen a few times. The rearrangement uses TRBV7-9 and TRBJ1-6; 11 bases agree with TRBD1. The CDR3 length is 17 residues. Unmatched junction bases numbered 16, after V lost 4 bases and J lost 14 bases. Germline assignment: CDR1 SEHNR and CDR2 FQNEAQ (reference sequence). CDR3 nucleotides: TGTGCCAGCAGCTCTCGACCTAGGGGACAGGGGGTAATAACCCTCCACTTT. This gives the protein CASSSRPRGQGVITLHF.

This chain connects TRBV7-3 to TRBJ2-7; 7 bases map to TRBD2. After removal of 2 bases from V and 3 bases from J, the junction contained 7 bases not matched to a gene. CDR3 size: 15 residues. Germline V gives CDR1 SGHTA, CDR2 FQGTGA. The CDR3, as DNA: TGTGCCAGCAGCTTAGATGGCGGGGAGGGCTACGAGCAGTACTTC. This codes for CASSLDGGEGYEQYF.

This clonotype was seen many times. The chain links TRBV12-3 or TRBV12-4 to TRBJ2-4; unclear D gene. The CDR3 is 15 residues long. Trimming cost V 2 bases and J 7 bases, with 15 bases left between them. CDR3 sequence (DNA): TGTGCCAGCAGTTTAAAGGCTACCCTGGAGAACATTCAGTACTTC. Encoded protein: CASSLKATLENIQYF.

This clonotype was detected a few times. This chain joins TRBV5-1 and TRBJ1-1; tentatively, D is TRBD1 (5 bases). The CDR3 totals 15 residues. V was trimmed by 4 bases and J by 3 bases, leaving 16 bases between them. Germline assignment: CDR1 SGHRS and CDR2 YFSETQ. CDR3 loop: CASSPGGYPDTEAFF. The CDR3 DNA reads TGCGCCAGCAGCCCTGGGGGGTATCCGGACACTGAAGCTTTCTTT.

The table lists this clonotype with a few counts. V and J are TRBV4-2 and TRBJ1-4; D is perhaps TRBD1 (5 bases). The length of the CDR3 is 15 residues. V lost 0 bases, J lost 8 bases, and 13 bases lay in between. The germline V gene encodes CDR1 LGHNA and CDR2 YNFKEQ. The CDR3 sequence: CASSQDPQGWEKLFF. For the CDR3, the DNA is TGTGCCAGCAGCCAAGATCCTCAGGGATGGGAAAAACTGTTTTTT.

Comment on this clonotype: Just one base apart from a much larger clone, this may be a read error. The chain uses TRBV5-1 and TRBJ2-3; no reliable D call. The germline V and J ends were trimmed by 2 bases and 2 bases, with 9 bases remaining between them. CDR1 SGHRS and CDR2 YFSETQ come from the germline V gene. This CDR3 spans 14 amino acids. The CDR3 bases are TGCGCCAGCAGCTTCGGGTGGGTCACAGATACGCAGTATTTT. Residues: CASSFGWVTDTQYF.

V gene TRBV4-1 combines with J gene TRBJ2-7; weak D call: TRBD1 (5 bases). Germline assignment: CDR1 MGHRA and CDR2 YSYEKL. This CDR3 spans 15 amino acids. V was trimmed by 4 bases and J by 0 bases, leaving 13 bases between them. For the CDR3, the DNA is TGCGCCAGCAGCCCCTTTGTGGGGCGCTCCTACGAGCAGTACGTC. Translating it yields CASSPFVGRSYEQYV.

Many counts were recorded for this clonotype. V gene TRBV18 combines with J gene TRBJ1-5, with 9 bases that match TRBD1. There are 14 residues in the CDR3. Per germline, CDR1 KGHSH and CDR2 LQKENI. Unmatched junction bases numbered 6, after V lost 8 bases and J lost 4 bases. The CDR3 loop reads CASARTGVNQPQHF. The CDR3 DNA reads as TGTGCCAGCGCTCGGACAGGGGTGAATCAGCCCCAGCATTTT.

This clonotype was seen a few times. The chain combines TRBV7-3 with TRBJ1-1; D may be TRBD1 (5 bases). Between the trimmed V and J ends, which lost 5 bases and 5 bases, there was a span of 15 bases. This CDR3 comprises 14 residues. Looked up from germline, CDR1 is SGHTA and CDR2 is FQGTGA. The CDR3 nucleotides are TGTGCCAGCAGCCCAGTTGGGGGTGGTACTGAAGCTTTCTTT. This encodes CASSPVGGGTEAFF.

The chain carries TRBV4-2 and TRBJ2-7; D uncertain. CDR3 length: 16 residues. CDR1 is LGHNA, CDR2 YNFKEQ, per germline. Between the trimmed V and J ends, which lost 3 bases and 3 bases, there was a span of 18 bases. The DNA for the CDR3 is TGTGCCAGCAGCCATGACTCATCGGTGACCTACTACGAGCAGTACTTC. It codes for CASSHDSSVTYYEQYF.

The V and J genes are TRBV9 and TRBJ1-5, with unresolved D. The CDR3 spans 16 residues. V was shortened by 0 bases and J by 5 bases, with 15 bases between the two germline ends. CDR1 SGDLS and CDR2 YYNGEE come from the germline V gene. The CDR3 region is CASSVGDGMADQPQHF. DNA for the CDR3: TGTGCCAGCAGCGTAGGCGACGGAATGGCCGATCAGCCCCAGCATTTT.

CDR3 region: CASSYLTADYEQYF. The CDR3 nucleotides read TGTGCCAGCAGCTACCTGACCGCGGATTACGAGCAGTACTTC. This chain joins TRBV7-9 and TRBJ2-7; no clear D. The germline V gene encodes CDR1 SEHNR and CDR2 FQNEAQ (reference sequence). This CDR3 contains 14 residues. Between the trimmed V and J ends, which lost 4 bases and 4 bases, there was a span of 14 bases.

This sequence joins TRBV6-1 and TRBJ2-1; weak D call: TRBD1 (6 bases). Per germline, CDR1 MNHNS and CDR2 SASEGT. Trimming took off 0 bases at V and 9 bases at J, with 9 bases between the two ends. The CDR3 is 13 amino acids. The CDR3 coding sequence is TGTGCCAGCAGTGAAGCGGGGGACACTGAGCAGTTCTTC. Protein: CASSEAGDTEQFF.